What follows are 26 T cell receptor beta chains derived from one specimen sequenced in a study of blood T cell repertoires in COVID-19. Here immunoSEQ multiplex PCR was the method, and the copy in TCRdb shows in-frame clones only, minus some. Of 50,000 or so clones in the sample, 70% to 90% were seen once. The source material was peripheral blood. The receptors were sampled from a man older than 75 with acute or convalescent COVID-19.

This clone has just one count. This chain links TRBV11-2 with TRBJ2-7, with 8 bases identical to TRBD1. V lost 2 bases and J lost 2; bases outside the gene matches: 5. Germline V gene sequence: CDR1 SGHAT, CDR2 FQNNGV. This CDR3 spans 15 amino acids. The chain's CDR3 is CASSLRAGGTYEQYF. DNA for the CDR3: TGTGCCAGCAGCTTAAGGGCAGGGGGCACCTACGAGCAGTACTTC.

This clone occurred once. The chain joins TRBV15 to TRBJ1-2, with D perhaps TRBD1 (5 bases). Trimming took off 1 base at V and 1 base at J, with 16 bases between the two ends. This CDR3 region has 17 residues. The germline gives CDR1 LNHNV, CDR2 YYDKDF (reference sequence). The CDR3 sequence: CATSRGQGSRINYGYTF. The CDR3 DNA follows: TGTGCCACCAGCAGAGGTCAGGGAAGCAGAATTAACTATGGCTACACCTTC.

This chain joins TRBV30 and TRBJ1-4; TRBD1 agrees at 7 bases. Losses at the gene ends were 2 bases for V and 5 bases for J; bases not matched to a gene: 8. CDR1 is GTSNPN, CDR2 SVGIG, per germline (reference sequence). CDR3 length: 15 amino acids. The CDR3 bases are TGTGCCTGGAGTCCTGGGGACAGTCGAAATGAAAAACTGTTTTTT. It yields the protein CAWSPGDSRNEKLFF.

The CDR3 DNA reads as TGTGCCATCGTAGAATCACCCCTCCACTTT. Protein sequence: CAIVESPLHF. The chain is built from TRBV21-1 and TRBJ1-6. TRBV21-1 is assigned pseudogene status. CDR3 size: 10 residues.

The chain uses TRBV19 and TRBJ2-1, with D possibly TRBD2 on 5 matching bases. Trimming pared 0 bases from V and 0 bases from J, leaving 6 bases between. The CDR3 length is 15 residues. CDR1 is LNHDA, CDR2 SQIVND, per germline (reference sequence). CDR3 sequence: CASSIEGSSYNEQFF. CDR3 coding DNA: TGTGCCAGTAGTATAGAGGGGAGCTCCTACAATGAGCAGTTCTTC.

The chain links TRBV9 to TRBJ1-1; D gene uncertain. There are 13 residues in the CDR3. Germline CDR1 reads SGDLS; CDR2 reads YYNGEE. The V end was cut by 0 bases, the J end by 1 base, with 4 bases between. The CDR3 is CASSVEPNTEAFF. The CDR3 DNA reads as TGTGCCAGCAGCGTAGAGCCGAACACTGAAGCTTTCTTT.

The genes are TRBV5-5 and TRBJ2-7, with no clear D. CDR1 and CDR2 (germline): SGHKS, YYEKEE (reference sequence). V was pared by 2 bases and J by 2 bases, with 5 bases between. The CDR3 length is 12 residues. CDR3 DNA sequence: TGTGCCAGCAGCTTCTCAGCCTACGAGCAGTACTTC. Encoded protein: CASSFSAYEQYF.

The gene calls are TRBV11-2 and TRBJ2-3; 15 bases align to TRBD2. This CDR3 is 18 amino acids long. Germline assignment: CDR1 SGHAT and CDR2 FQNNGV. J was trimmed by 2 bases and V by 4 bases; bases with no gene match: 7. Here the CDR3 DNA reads TGTGCCAGCAGCTCCACCGGGACTAGCGGGGGGCCCACAGATACGCAGTATTTT. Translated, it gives CASSSTGTSGGPTDTQYF.

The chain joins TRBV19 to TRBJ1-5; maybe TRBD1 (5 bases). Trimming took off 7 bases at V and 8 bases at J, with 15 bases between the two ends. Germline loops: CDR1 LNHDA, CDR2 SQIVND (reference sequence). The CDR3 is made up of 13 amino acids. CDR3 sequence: CASNNYRGEPQHF. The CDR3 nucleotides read TGTGCCAGTAATAACTACCGGGGGGAGCCCCAGCATTTT.

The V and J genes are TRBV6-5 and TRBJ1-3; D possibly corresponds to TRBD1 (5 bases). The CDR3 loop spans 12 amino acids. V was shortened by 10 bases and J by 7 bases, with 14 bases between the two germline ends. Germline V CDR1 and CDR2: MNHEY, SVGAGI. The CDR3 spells CATRGGVNTIYF. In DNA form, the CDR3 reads TGTGCCACCCGGGGGGGGGTGAACACCATATATTTT.

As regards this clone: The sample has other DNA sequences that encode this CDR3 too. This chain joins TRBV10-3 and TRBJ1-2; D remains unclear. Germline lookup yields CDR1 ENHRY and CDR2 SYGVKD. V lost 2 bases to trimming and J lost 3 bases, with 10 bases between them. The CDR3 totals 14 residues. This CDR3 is CAISEAGLDYGYTF. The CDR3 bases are TGTGCCATCAGTGAGGCGGGGTTAGACTATGGCTACACCTTC.

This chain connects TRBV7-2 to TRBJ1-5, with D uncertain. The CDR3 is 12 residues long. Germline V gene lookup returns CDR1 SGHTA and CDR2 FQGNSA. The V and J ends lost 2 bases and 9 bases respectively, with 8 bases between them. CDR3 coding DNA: TGTGCCAGCAGCTTACCCCCGGGGCCCCAGCATTTT. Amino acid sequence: CASSLPPGPQHF.

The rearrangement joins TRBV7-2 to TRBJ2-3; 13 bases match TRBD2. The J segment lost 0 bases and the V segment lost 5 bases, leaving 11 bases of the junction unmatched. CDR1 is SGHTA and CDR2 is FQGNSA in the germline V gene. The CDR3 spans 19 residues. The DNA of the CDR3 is TGTGCCAGCAGCCTACTAGCGGGGGGGCTGGGGAGGAGCACAGATACGCAGTATTTT. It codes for CASSLLAGGLGRSTDTQYF.

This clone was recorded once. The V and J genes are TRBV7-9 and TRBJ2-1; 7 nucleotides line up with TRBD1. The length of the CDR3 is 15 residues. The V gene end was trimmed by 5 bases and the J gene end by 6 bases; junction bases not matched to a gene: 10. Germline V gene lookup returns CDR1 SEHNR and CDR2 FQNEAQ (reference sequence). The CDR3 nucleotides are TGTGCCAGCAGCCCACATACCGGGACAGTCAATGAGCAGTTCTTC. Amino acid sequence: CASSPHTGTVNEQFF.

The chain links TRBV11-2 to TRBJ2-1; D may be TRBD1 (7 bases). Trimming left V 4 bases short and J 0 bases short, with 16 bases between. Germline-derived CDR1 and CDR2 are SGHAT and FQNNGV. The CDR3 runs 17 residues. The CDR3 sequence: CASSYQTGTYSYNEQFF. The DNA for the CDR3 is TGTGCCAGCAGCTACCAGACAGGGACTTACTCCTACAATGAGCAGTTCTTC.

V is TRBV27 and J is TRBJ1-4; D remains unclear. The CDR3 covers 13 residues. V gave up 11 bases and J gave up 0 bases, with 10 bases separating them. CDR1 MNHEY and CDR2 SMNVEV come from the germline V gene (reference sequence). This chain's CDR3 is CAGLRTTNEKLFF. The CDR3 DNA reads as TGTGCCGGTCTCAGGACAACTAATGAAAAACTGTTTTTT.

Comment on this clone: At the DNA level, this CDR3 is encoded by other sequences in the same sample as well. CDR3 sequence (DNA): TGCGCCAGCAGTTTAGGCACAGCCAACTATGGCTACACCTTC. Translating it yields CASSLGTANYGYTF. The chain has TRBV5-1 and TRBJ1-2; D gene unclear. CDR1 and CDR2 (germline): SGHRS, YFSETQ. V was clipped by 5 bases and J by 2 bases, with 13 bases between them. The CDR3 consists of 14 residues.

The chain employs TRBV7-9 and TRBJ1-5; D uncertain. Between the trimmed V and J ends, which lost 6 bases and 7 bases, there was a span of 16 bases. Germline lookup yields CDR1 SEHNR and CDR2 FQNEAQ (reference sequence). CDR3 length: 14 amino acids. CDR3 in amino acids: CASSVSGSEQPQHF. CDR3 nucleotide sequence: TGTGCCAGCAGTGTGAGCGGTTCGGAACAGCCCCAGCATTTT.

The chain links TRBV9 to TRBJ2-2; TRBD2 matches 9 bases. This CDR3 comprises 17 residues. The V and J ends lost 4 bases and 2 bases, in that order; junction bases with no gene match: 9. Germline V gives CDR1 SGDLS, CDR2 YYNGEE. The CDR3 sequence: CASSSRGGVRNTGELFF. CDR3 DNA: TGTGCCAGCAGCTCCCGCGGGGGGGTCAGAAACACCGGGGAGCTGTTTTTT.

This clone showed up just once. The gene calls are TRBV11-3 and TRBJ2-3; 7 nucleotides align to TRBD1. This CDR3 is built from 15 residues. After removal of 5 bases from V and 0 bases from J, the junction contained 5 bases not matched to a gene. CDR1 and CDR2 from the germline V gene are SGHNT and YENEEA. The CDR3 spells CASSPGTASTDTQYF. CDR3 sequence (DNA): TGTGCCAGCAGCCCAGGGACAGCTAGCACAGATACGCAGTATTTT.

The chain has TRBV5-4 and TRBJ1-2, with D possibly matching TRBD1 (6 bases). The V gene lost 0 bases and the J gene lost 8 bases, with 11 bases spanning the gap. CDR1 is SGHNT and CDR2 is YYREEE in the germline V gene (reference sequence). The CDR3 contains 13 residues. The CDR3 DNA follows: TGTGCCAGCAGCTTGGGCAGGGGCCCGGGCTACACCTTC. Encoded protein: CASSLGRGPGYTF.

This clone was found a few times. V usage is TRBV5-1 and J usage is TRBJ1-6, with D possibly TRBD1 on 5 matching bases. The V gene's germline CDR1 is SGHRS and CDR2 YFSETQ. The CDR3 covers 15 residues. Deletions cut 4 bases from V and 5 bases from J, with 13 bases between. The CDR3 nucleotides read TGCGCCAGCAGCCCTGGGGCGGGGGATAATTCACCCCTCCACTTT. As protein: CASSPGAGDNSPLHF.

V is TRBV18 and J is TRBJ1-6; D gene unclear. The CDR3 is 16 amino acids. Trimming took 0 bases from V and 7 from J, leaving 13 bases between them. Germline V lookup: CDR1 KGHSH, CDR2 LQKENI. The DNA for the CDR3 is TGTGCCAGCTCACCACCCACCGCGGCGGGGAATTCACCCCTCCACTTT. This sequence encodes CASSPPTAAGNSPLHF.

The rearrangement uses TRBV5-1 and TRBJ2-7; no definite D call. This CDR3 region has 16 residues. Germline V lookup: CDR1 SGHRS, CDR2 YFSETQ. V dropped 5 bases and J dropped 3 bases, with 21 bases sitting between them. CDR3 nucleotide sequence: TGCGCCAGCAGTCTCGGAAGGTCCCCTGGGCACTACGAGCAGTACTTC. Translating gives CASSLGRSPGHYEQYF.

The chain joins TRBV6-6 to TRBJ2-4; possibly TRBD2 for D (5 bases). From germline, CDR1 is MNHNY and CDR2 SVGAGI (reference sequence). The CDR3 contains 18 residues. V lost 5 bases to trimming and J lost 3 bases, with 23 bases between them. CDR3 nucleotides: TGTGCCAGCAGTCCCACCCCGGGGTCCCAACTTGGCAAAAACATTCAGTACTTC. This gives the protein CASSPTPGSQLGKNIQYF.

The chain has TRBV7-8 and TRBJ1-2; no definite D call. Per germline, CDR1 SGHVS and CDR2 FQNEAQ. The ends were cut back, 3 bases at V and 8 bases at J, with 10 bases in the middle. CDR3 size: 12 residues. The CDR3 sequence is CASSFSDGGYTF. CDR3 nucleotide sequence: TGTGCCAGCAGCTTCAGCGACGGGGGCTACACCTTC. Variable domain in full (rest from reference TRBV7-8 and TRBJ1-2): GAGVSQSPRYKVAKRGQDVALRCDPISGHVSLFWYQQALGQGPEFLTYFQNEAQLDKSGLPSDRFFAERPEGSVSTLKIQRTQQEDSAVYLCASSFSDGGYTFGSGTRLTVV.